Detailed here is one TCR beta chain. Its antigen remains unknown. These data are taken from a study of T cell responses to AZD1222 COVID-19 vaccine. The data were produced by immunoSEQ multiplex PCR, yet TCRdb's version contains in-frame clones alone and is incomplete. There are approximately 130,000 clones in the sample; more than 85% occur only once, and approximately 3.4% lies in the top ten. Notes on the study in general: Spike-spanning, vaccine-associated CD4 TCRs were dominant at 160-218 and 743-854.

The clonotype comes from an adult in good health. This specimen consisted of peripheral blood, obtained on day 0 of AZD1222 vaccination.

The CDR3 sequence: CASSPLGAEQFF. The CDR3 coding sequence is TGTGCCAGCAGTCCCTTGGGGGCCGAGCAGTTCTTC. J is TRBJ2-1 and V is TRBV28; D possibly corresponds to TRBD1 (6 bases). CDR1 is MDHEN and CDR2 is SYDVKM in the germline V gene. Between the trimmed V and J ends, which lost 5 bases and 10 bases, there was a span of 12 bases. CDR3 size: 12 residues.